The entry below describes one T cell receptor (beta chain). What it binds is unknown. The data originate from a study of STAT3 mutations in large granular lymphocyte leukemia. The study, taken as a whole, reports: Differing intervals and regimens complicate linking therapy response to clone burden. Every T-LGLL patient had at least one immunodominant TCRbeta clonotype. All newly emerging clones after therapy were STAT3 wild type.

The V gene lost 6 bases and the J gene lost 2 bases, with 13 bases spanning the gap. The CDR3 spans 14 residues. Germline CDR1 reads LGHNT; CDR2 reads FRNRAP. Roughly 41,000 productive templates were obtained per sample on average. The assay was immunoSEQ multiplex PCR, and TCRdb's table has in-frame clones only and misses some. The sample holds more than 9,500 clones, around 76% seen once. Specimen: peripheral blood mononuclear cells. This clonotype originated in a man in his fifties or sixties with T-cell large granular lymphocyte leukemia. Some clones in this sample may be carry-over from other donors' samples. The V and J genes are TRBV12-5 and TRBJ1-1, with a weak D call TRBD1 (5 bases). Written as DNA, the CDR3 is TGTGCTAGTGGGCCCCAGAGGGGAAACACTGAAGCTTTCTTT. It is translated as CASGPQRGNTEAFF.